The 8 T cell receptor beta chains below all came from one sample that was sequenced in a study of control samples from healthy donors and cancer patients. Sequencing was performed with immunoSEQ multiplex PCR; in TCRdb, only in-frame clones are kept and a portion is missing. Of approximately 140,000 clones listed, over 85% are singletons. Input material: PBMCs. The receptors here all came from a man in his fifties or sixties with head and neck cancer.

This clone was picked up one time. This chain connects TRBV4-2 to TRBJ1-2, with D perhaps TRBD1 (6 bases). The V end lost 3 bases, the J end lost 10 bases, and 15 bases lay between the germline ends. Germline values: CDR1 LGHNA, CDR2 YNFKEQ. The CDR3 has 13 residues. The CDR3 bases are TGTGCCAGCAGCCATGCCCGGACAGTCGACTACACCTTC. The encoded protein is CASSHARTVDYTF.

This clone has just a few counts. The chain links TRBV6-5 to TRBJ1-1; the D is unclear. V dropped 0 bases and J dropped 4 bases, with 6 bases sitting between them. Germline values: CDR1 MNHEY, CDR2 SVGAGI. The CDR3 has 13 residues. DNA of the CDR3: TGTGCCAGCAGTTACTCGCAAGTCACTGAAGCTTTCTTT. Encoded protein: CASSYSQVTEAFF.

The CDR3 coding sequence is TGTGCCACCAGTGGCCCCTCTTACCCGGGACAGGGGGCGCGGTGGACAGATACGCAGTATTTT. Translated: CATSGPSYPGQGARWTDTQYF. J is TRBJ2-3 and V is TRBV24-1; the match to TRBD1 covers 12 bases. From germline, CDR1 is KGHDR and CDR2 SFDVKD. V shed 5 bases, J shed 3 bases, and the junction held 20 bases outside the gene matches. The CDR3 runs to 21 residues.

The chain links TRBV6-5 to TRBJ1-2; 8 positions match TRBD1. Germline lookup yields CDR1 MNHEY and CDR2 SVGAGI. Trimming at V came to 0 bases and at J to 4 bases, leaving 4 bases not matched to a gene. This CDR3 has 15 amino acids. The CDR3 loop reads CASSYSGQEGYGYTF. The DNA for the CDR3 is TGTGCCAGCAGTTACTCGGGACAGGAAGGCTATGGCTACACCTTC.

The chain is built from TRBV7-2 and TRBJ2-5, with 7 bases identical to TRBD2. J gave up 2 bases and V 4 bases, and 7 bases lay outside the gene matches. Germline assignment: CDR1 SGHTA and CDR2 FQGNSA. The CDR3 is 15 residues long. The CDR3 coding sequence is TGTGCCAGCAGCTGGGGGACTATCCTACAAGAGACCCAGTACTTC. Protein: CASSWGTILQETQYF.

Notes on this clone: At one end the junction does not follow the germline gene, possibly because of a read error. V gene TRBV6-5 combines with J gene TRBJ2-7, with D unclear. Germline V gene lookup returns CDR1 MNHEY and CDR2 SVGAGI. The CDR3 is 11 residues long. The CDR3 nucleotides read TGTGCCAGCGGTTACACGGGCCAGCAGTACTTC. Protein product: CASGYTGQQYF.

The CDR3 sequence is CASSPGRGSYEQYF. The CDR3, as DNA: TGTGCCAGCAGTCCGGGCCGGGGCTCCTACGAGCAGTACTTC. The J gene is TRBJ2-7, the V gene TRBV27; D is perhaps TRBD2 (5 bases). V was clipped by 5 bases and J by 0 bases, with 11 bases between them. This CDR3 spans 14 amino acids. In germline, CDR1 is MNHEY, CDR2 SMNVEV (reference sequence).

This clone was recorded only once. This sequence joins TRBV6-5 and TRBJ2-2; no reliable D call. CDR3 length equals 14 residues. Trimming left V 3 bases short and J 9 bases short, with 14 bases between. Germline V gene sequence: CDR1 MNHEY, CDR2 SVGAGI. The DNA for the CDR3 is TGTGCCAGCAGTTATTGGCCCATGCCGAGGGAGCTGTTTTTT. Protein sequence: CASSYWPMPRELFF.